Listed here are 28 T cell receptor beta chains from one sample, sequenced in a study of T cells in Graves' hyperthyroidism and ophthalmopathy. RNA transcripts yielded amplified TCR beta CDR3 regions. The study used the HTBI primer set for a first-round RT-PCR of the TCR CDR3. TCRdb used MiXCR to reprocess the multiplex PCR reads, holding one entry per CDR3 protein. This sample carries fewer than 750,000 distinct CDR3 sequences, about 15% of them seen once, and the ten largest clones take around 4%. What was sequenced was blood. Receptor source: a woman aged 35 to 49 with Graves' ophthalmopathy.

At least ten counts were recorded for this clonotype. The chain has TRBV14 and TRBJ2-5; 7 bases map to TRBD1. The germline CDR1 and CDR2 sequences are SGHDN and FVKESK. After removal of 0 bases from V and 1 base from J, the junction contained 14 bases not matched to a gene. The CDR3 covers 19 residues. In DNA form, the CDR3 reads TGTGCCAGCAGCCAAGAAGGAGGTGACAGGGTATTTTTCCAAGAGACCCAGTACTTC. It is translated as CASSQEGGDRVFFQETQYF. The complete variable domain, with remaining parts taken from reference TRBV14 and TRBJ2-5, reads EAGVTQFPSHSVIEKGQTVTLRCDPISGHDNLYWYRRVMGKEIKFLLHFVKESKQDESGMPNNRFLAERTGGTYSTLKVQPAELEDSGVYFCASSQEGGDRVFFQETQYFGPGTRLLVL.

The chain combines TRBV28 with TRBJ2-7; 8 positions match TRBD1. CDR1 is MDHEN and CDR2 is SYDVKM in the germline V gene. V was clipped by 2 bases and J by 3 bases; unmatched bases: 6. This CDR3 region has 15 residues. CDR3 residues: CASSLDGRGHYEQYF. Written as DNA, the CDR3 is TGTGCCAGCAGTTTAGACGGCAGGGGGCACTACGAGCAGTACTTC. The variable domain in full, with the rest retrieved from reference TRBV28 and TRBJ2-7, is DVKVTQSSRYLVKRTGEKVFLECVQDMDHENMFWYRQDPGLGLRLIYFSYDVKMKEKGDIPEGYSVSREKKERFSLILESASTNQTSMYLCASSLDGRGHYEQYFGPGTRLTVT.

CDR3 sequence: CASNEGGGRQPQHF. The DNA for the CDR3 is TGTGCCAGTAATGAGGGAGGGGGCAGGCAGCCCCAGCATTTT. The chain carries TRBV19 and TRBJ1-5; 7 positions match TRBD1. V lost 7 bases and J lost 7; bases outside the gene matches: 10. The CDR3 is 14 residues long. CDR1 and CDR2 (germline): LNHDA, SQIVND (reference sequence).

The CDR3 is CASSQGSGDYNSPLHF. CDR3 bases: TGCGCCAGCAGCCAAGGGTCAGGGGACTATAATTCACCCCTCCACTTT. The rearrangement uses TRBV4-1 and TRBJ1-6, with a possible D match to TRBD1 (6 bases). V lost 1 base to trimming and J lost 3 bases, with 10 bases between them. The CDR3 runs to 16 residues. Germline CDR1 and CDR2: MGHRA and YSYEKL.

In its sample, this clonotype was seen many times. The chain links TRBV7-9 to TRBJ1-1; D possibly corresponds to TRBD1 (5 bases). Germline loops: CDR1 SEHNR, CDR2 FQNEAQ (reference sequence). V lost 5 bases and J lost 3, with 16 bases in between. This CDR3 has 15 amino acids. CDR3 amino acids: CASSGRGEADTEAFF. Here the CDR3 DNA reads TGTGCCAGCAGCGGAAGGGGCGAGGCGGACACTGAAGCTTTCTTT.

This clonotype was observed many times. The chain is built from TRBV11-2 and TRBJ2-7; 13 nucleotides match TRBD2. The V gene end was trimmed by 5 bases and the J gene end by 1 base; junction bases not matched to a gene: 5. The CDR3 length is 16 residues. The V gene's germline CDR1 is SGHAT and CDR2 FQNNGV. The CDR3 sequence: CASSPGTSGISYEQYF. In DNA form, the CDR3 reads TGTGCCAGCAGCCCAGGGACTAGCGGGATTTCCTACGAGCAGTACTTC.

This sequence joins TRBV2 and TRBJ2-7, with D uncertain. From germline, CDR1 is SNHLY and CDR2 FYNNEI. This CDR3 has 16 amino acids. V shed 1 base and J shed 0 bases, with 13 bases lying between them. The CDR3 DNA reads as TGTGCCAGCAGTGAAGGCCTATGGGGAACCTCCTACGAGCAGTACTTC. This translates into CASSEGLWGTSYEQYF.

This clonotype was observed at least ten times. The genes are TRBV29-1 and TRBJ2-2; D possibly corresponds to TRBD2 (5 bases). V was clipped by 1 base and J by 7 bases, with 7 bases between them. The germline V gene has CDR1 SQVTM and CDR2 ANQGSEA. The CDR3 totals 12 residues. The CDR3: CSVEVGGGELFF. In DNA, the CDR3 is TGCAGCGTTGAAGTAGGAGGCGGGGAGCTGTTTTTT.

At least ten counts were recorded for this clonotype. This chain links TRBV5-8 with TRBJ2-7; 10 bases align to TRBD2. Germline V gene sequence: CDR1 SGHTS, CDR2 YDEGEE. V shed 0 bases and J 4 bases; nucleotides not matched to a gene: 4. The CDR3 sequence is 15 residues long. The CDR3 DNA sequence: TGTGCCAGCAGCTTGGCAGGTAGCGGGAGGTACGAGCAGTACTTC. Protein sequence: CASSLAGSGRYEQYF.

There are a few counts of this clonotype. CDR3 sequence (DNA): TGTGCCAGCAGCTCACAGAGTTTTTACGAGCAGTACTTC. It is translated as CASSSQSFYEQYF. V gene TRBV7-2 combines with J gene TRBJ2-7; the D is unclear. Trimming took off 4 bases at V and 4 bases at J, with 11 bases between the two ends. Germline loops: CDR1 SGHTA, CDR2 FQGNSA. The CDR3 spans 13 residues. The complete variable domain, with remaining parts taken from reference TRBV7-2 and TRBJ2-7, reads GAGVSQSPSNKVTEKGKDVELRCDPISGHTALYWYRQSLGQGLEFLIYFQGNSAPDKSGLPSDRFSAERTGGSVSTLTIQRTQQEDSAVYLCASSSQSFYEQYFGPGTRLTVT.

The CDR3 DNA is TGTGCCAGCAGTTCCCGGGGAGCGCTAACCTACGAGCAGTACTTC. Its translation is CASSSRGALTYEQYF. The chain combines TRBV11-2 with TRBJ2-7; weak D call: TRBD2 (5 bases). The length of the CDR3 is 15 residues. Germline values: CDR1 SGHAT, CDR2 FQNNGV. V was cut by 6 bases and J by 2 bases, with 17 bases left in between.

This clonotype was found many times. The chain recombines TRBV5-1 with TRBJ1-1; D is unclear. The CDR3 length is 12 residues. V was shortened by 0 bases and J by 8 bases, with 8 bases between the two germline ends. Germline values: CDR1 SGHRS, CDR2 YFSETQ. CDR3 coding DNA: TGCGCCAGCAGCTTGGGAGTAAACGAAGCTTTCTTT. This gives the protein CASSLGVNEAFF.

This clonotype was seen a few times. V gene TRBV13 combines with J gene TRBJ1-3; D remains ambiguous. The V and J ends lost 4 bases and 4 bases respectively, with 14 bases between them. The CDR3 length is 15 residues. CDR1 is PRHDT, CDR2 FYEKMQ, per germline (reference sequence). CDR3 bases: TGTGCCAGCAGCTCTGTCTCAAGGAGAGGAAACACCATATATTTT. As protein: CASSSVSRRGNTIYF.

About this clonotype: Germline and junction disagree at one end, which may indicate a read error. V gene TRBV6-4 combines with J gene TRBJ1-1; 7 positions agree with TRBD1. The CDR3 has 15 residues. From germline, CDR1 is MRHNA and CDR2 SNTAGT. CDR3 sequence: CASSYSKGAYTEAFF. The DNA of the CDR3 is TGTGCCAGCAGTTACTCGAAGGGGGCATACACTGAAGCTTTCTTT.

This clonotype was seen repeatedly, ten times or more. This sequence joins TRBV28 and TRBJ1-2, with D tentatively TRBD1 (6 bases). Looked up from germline, CDR1 is MDHEN and CDR2 is SYDVKM. Trimming took 7 bases from V and 5 from J, leaving 8 bases between them. The CDR3 extends over 11 amino acids. The CDR3 nucleotides read TGTGCCAGCAAAGGGACATATGGCTACACCTTC. Protein product: CASKGTYGYTF.

Remarks on this clonotype: Mismatch with germline at one junction end may stem from a read error. The chain combines TRBV2 with TRBJ1-1; TRBD1 matches 7 bases. CDR1 is SNHLY and CDR2 is FYNNEI in the germline V gene. This CDR3 spans 14 amino acids. Here the CDR3 reads CASSEGRGLTEASF. CDR3 bases: TGTGCCAGCAGTGAGGGCAGGGGGTTAACTGAAGCTTCCTTT.

V and J are TRBV10-3 and TRBJ2-7; 9 nucleotides align to TRBD2. V lost 3 bases to trimming and J lost 3 bases; unmatched junction nucleotides: 12. Germline CDR1 and CDR2: ENHRY and SYGVKD. This CDR3 has 17 amino acids. Here the CDR3 reads CAISDPPWASGNYEQYF. CDR3 sequence (DNA): TGTGCCATCAGTGACCCCCCCTGGGCTAGCGGGAACTACGAGCAGTACTTC.

This clonotype was counted at least ten times. The chain has TRBV28 and TRBJ1-1; 7 nucleotides match TRBD1. V lost 4 bases to trimming and J lost 8 bases; unmatched junction nucleotides: 19. The CDR3 totals 17 residues. Germline V gene sequence: CDR1 MDHEN, CDR2 SYDVKM. The CDR3 loop reads CASSSTTGPPRIEEAFF. The CDR3 DNA follows: TGTGCCAGCAGTTCCACGACAGGGCCCCCGAGAATCGAAGAAGCTTTCTTT. The full variable domain, its missing parts supplied by reference TRBV28 and TRBJ1-1, is DVKVTQSSRYLVKRTGEKVFLECVQDMDHENMFWYRQDPGLGLRLIYFSYDVKMKEKGDIPEGYSVSREKKERFSLILESASTNQTSMYLCASSSTTGPPRIEEAFFGQGTRLTVV.

This clonotype has a count of ten or more. V and J are TRBV5-1 and TRBJ1-2, with TRBD1 matching over 10 bases. The CDR3 runs 15 residues. The germline V gene has CDR1 SGHRS and CDR2 YFSETQ. Trimming removed 2 bases from V and 6 bases from J; junction bases left unmatched: 7. In nucleotides, the CDR3 is TGCGCCAGCAGCTTCAGTGGGACAGGGGAACATGGCTACACCTTC. It yields the protein CASSFSGTGEHGYTF.

This clonotype occurred many times. The chain joins TRBV28 to TRBJ1-3; D is unresolved. Germline CDR1 reads MDHEN; CDR2 reads SYDVKM. Trimming shortened V by 7 bases and J by 6 bases, and 7 bases separated the two germline ends. The length of the CDR3 is 11 residues. The CDR3 sequence: CASTSENTIYF. DNA for the CDR3: TGTGCCAGCACCTCCGAAAACACCATATATTTT.

V gene TRBV3-1 combines with J gene TRBJ2-7; TRBD2 is a possible D gene (5 bases). V was pared by 3 bases and J by 3 bases, with 9 bases between. Germline CDR1 and CDR2: LGHDT and YNNKEL (reference sequence). This CDR3 comprises 13 residues. The CDR3 DNA sequence: TGTGCCAGCAGCCACACTAGTATCTACGAGCAGTACTTC. Translating it yields CASSHTSIYEQYF.

This clonotype has a handful of counts. V is TRBV4-3 and J is TRBJ2-5; D call uncertain. Trimming removed 3 bases at V and 5 bases at J, with 19 bases between. The CDR3 totals 16 residues. Looked up from germline, CDR1 is LGHNA and CDR2 is YSLEER. The CDR3 nucleotides are TGCGCCAGCAGCCATTTGTTGGAGCGCACAACGGAGACCCAGTACTTC. This encodes CASSHLLERTTETQYF.

The chain employs TRBV6-1 and TRBJ1-1, with D maybe TRBD1 (5 bases). This CDR3 region has 13 residues. Trimming took off 6 bases at V and 3 bases at J, with 11 bases between the two ends. Germline CDR1 MNHNS, CDR2 SASEGT. The CDR3 nucleotides read TGTGCCAGCAGCCGGGACTCCGACACTGAAGCTTTCTTT. It is translated as CASSRDSDTEAFF.

This clonotype came up a few times. The rearrangement joins TRBV6-5 to TRBJ2-3; tentatively, D is TRBD1 (6 bases). The V and J ends lost 4 bases and 2 bases respectively, with 13 bases between them. Per the germline V gene, CDR1 is MNHEY and CDR2 is SVGAGI. The length of the CDR3 is 15 residues. Written as DNA, the CDR3 is TGTGCCAGCAGTTGGGCAGGGGCGACCACAGATACGCAGTATTTT. Translation gives CASSWAGATTDTQYF.

The rearrangement uses TRBV11-3 and TRBJ2-7; D not resolved. The CDR3 has 12 amino acids. The V end was cut by 6 bases, the J end by 6 bases, with 12 bases between. CDR1 and CDR2 from the germline V gene are SGHNT and YENEEA. The CDR3 reads CASRAPSSEQYF. DNA for the CDR3: TGTGCCAGCAGGGCACCTTCAAGCGAGCAGTACTTC.

This clonotype was seen many times. In DNA form, the CDR3 reads TGTGCCACCACCAGTGGTGGGAGGATATACGCTGAAGCTTTCTTT. It encodes CATTSGGRIYAEAFF. This chain joins TRBV24-1 and TRBJ1-1; D gene ambiguous. The CDR3 totals 15 residues. The germline V gene has CDR1 KGHDR and CDR2 SFDVKD. V was trimmed by 8 bases and J by 6 bases, leaving 21 bases between them.

This clonotype was recorded at least ten times. DNA of the CDR3: TGTGCCATCAGTGAGGGACTAGCGGGAGGACAGGAGACCCAGTACTTC. Residues: CAISEGLAGGQETQYF. The chain couples TRBV10-3 to TRBJ2-5, with TRBD2 matching over 14 bases. V lost 2 bases, J lost 5 bases, and 4 bases stayed unmatched. Germline CDR1 is ENHRY and CDR2 is SYGVKD. The CDR3 runs 16 residues.

The chain uses TRBV15 and TRBJ2-5; 7 positions agree with TRBD2. V lost 1 base to trimming and J lost 12 bases; unmatched junction nucleotides: 5. Germline lookup yields CDR1 LNHNV and CDR2 YYDKDF (reference sequence). This CDR3 has 12 residues. The CDR3 is CATSRGSGAEYF. For the CDR3, the DNA is TGTGCCACCAGCAGAGGGAGCGGGGCCGAGTACTTC.